The 14 T cell receptor beta chains listed next were all sequenced from one sample in a study of T cell repertoires in cytomegalovirus infection. TCRdb processed the reads anew with MiXCR; each CDR3 protein has one entry. The sample has approximately 71,000 distinct CDR3 sequences, 20% to 25% seen once; the top ten hold about 66%. These TCRs are of unknown antigen specificity. Sequences were derived from CD8+ T cells from cultured PBMCs, sampled from culture after CMV antigen stimulation. Receptor source: a human donor in good health (CMV status not recorded). Some clones in this sample may be carry-over from other donors' samples.

This clonotype has more than one count but fewer than ten. This sequence joins TRBV12-3 or TRBV12-4 and TRBJ1-1; 7 nucleotides match TRBD1. After removal of 4 bases from V and 4 bases from J, the junction contained 15 bases not matched to a gene. This CDR3 comprises 17 residues. DNA for the CDR3: TGTGCCAGCAGTTCCCACACCGCTTCGTCAGGGGGCACTGAAGCTTTCTTT. Translating gives CASSSHTASSGGTEAFF.

This chain uses TRBV7-2 with TRBJ2-3; 10 bases are a match to TRBD2. This CDR3 is 15 amino acids long. The junction had 3 bases not matched to a gene; V was cut back by 2 bases and J by 4 bases. Germline CDR1 reads SGHTA; CDR2 reads FQGNSA. The CDR3 DNA reads as TGTGCCAGCAGCTTAAGCGGGGGGGGAGCAGATACGCAGTATTTT. It is translated as CASSLSGGGADTQYF.

The table lists this clonotype with a few counts. This chain joins TRBV3-1 and TRBJ1-1; TRBD1 is a possible D gene (5 bases). The CDR3 runs 16 residues. V was pared by 0 bases and J by 4 bases, with 15 bases between. Germline CDR1 is LGHDT and CDR2 is YNNKEL (reference sequence). The CDR3 sequence is CASSQDRALWSTEAFF. CDR3 nucleotide sequence: TGTGCCAGCAGCCAAGACAGGGCATTATGGAGCACTGAAGCTTTCTTT. The complete variable domain, with remaining parts taken from reference TRBV3-1 and TRBJ1-1, reads DTAVSQTPKYLVTQMGNDKSIKCEQNLGHDTMYWYKQDSKKFLKIMFSYNNKELIINETVPNRFSPKSPDKAHLNLHINSLELGDSAVYFCASSQDRALWSTEAFFGQGTRLTVV.

This clonotype was seen a handful of times. The rearrangement uses TRBV7-2 and TRBJ1-4, with TRBD1 matching over 10 bases. Germline V lookup: CDR1 SGHTA, CDR2 FQGNSA. With V trimmed by 5 bases and J by 3 bases, 9 bases remained unmatched. There are 17 residues in the CDR3. The CDR3 nucleotides read TGTGCCAGCAGCCGACCAGACAGGGGGCGGGCTAATGAAAAACTGTTTTTT. It encodes CASSRPDRGRANEKLFF.

The rearrangement joins TRBV10-2 to TRBJ1-6, with D tentatively TRBD1 (5 bases). V was shortened by 7 bases and J by 3 bases, with 16 bases between the two germline ends. This CDR3 is 16 amino acids long. Germline V gene sequence: CDR1 WSHSY, CDR2 SAAADI. This chain's CDR3 is CASNRGEGGYNSPLHF. DNA of the CDR3: TGCGCCAGCAACCGGGGGGAGGGAGGCTATAATTCACCCCTCCACTTT.

This sequence joins TRBV20-1 and TRBJ1-1; a possible D gene is TRBD1 (5 bases). The CDR3 contains 14 residues. Germline loops: CDR1 DFQATT, CDR2 SNEGSKA (reference sequence). Trimming stripped 0 bases from V and 3 bases from J, with 11 bases between. The CDR3 DNA follows: TGCAGTGCTAGAGATCGGGGCGCGGACACTGAAGCTTTCTTT. Its translation is CSARDRGADTEAFF.

The chain joins TRBV5-6 to TRBJ2-6; the D gene is possibly TRBD1 (5 bases). V shed 4 bases and J shed 1 base, with 9 bases lying between them. Germline CDR1 reads SGHDT; CDR2 reads YYEEEE. The CDR3 covers 15 residues. The CDR3 sequence is CASSASGSGANVLTF. The CDR3 DNA reads TGTGCCAGCAGCGCCTCAGGGTCTGGGGCCAACGTCCTGACTTTC.

This chain connects TRBV6-2 or TRBV6-3 to TRBJ2-1, with D hard to call. Trimming shortened V by 5 bases and J by 3 bases, and 11 bases separated the two germline ends. The CDR3 consists of 14 residues. The germline CDR1 and CDR2 sequences are MNHEY and SVGEGT. In nucleotides, the CDR3 is TGTGCCAGCAGTGCGTGGGGAAGCTACAATGAGCAGTTCTTC. Amino acid sequence: CASSAWGSYNEQFF.

This clonotype came up a few times. The J gene is TRBJ2-5, the V gene TRBV7-9, with no clear D. Per the germline V gene, CDR1 is SEHNR and CDR2 is FQNEAQ (reference sequence). Trimming took 4 bases from V and 5 from J, leaving 20 bases between them. The CDR3 sequence is 16 residues long. CDR3 bases: TGTGCCAGCAGCTATCCCGCGCCGGTGGCCTGGGAGACCCAGTACTTC. This translates into CASSYPAPVAWETQYF.

The CDR3 protein is CASRQTGGQDYGYTF. CDR3 DNA: TGTGCCAGCAGGCAGACAGGGGGTCAAGACTATGGCTACACCTTC. The chain couples TRBV7-2 to TRBJ1-2, with 9 bases identical to TRBD1. Germline V gives CDR1 SGHTA, CDR2 FQGNSA. The CDR3 totals 15 residues. Trimming cost V 6 bases and J 3 bases; bases outside gene matches: 8. Variable domain in full (rest from reference TRBV7-2 and TRBJ1-2): GAGVSQSPSNKVTEKGKDVELRCDPISGHTALYWYRQSLGQGLEFLIYFQGNSAPDKSGLPSDRFSAERTGGSVSTLTIQRTQQEDSAVYLCASRQTGGQDYGYTFGSGTRLTVV.

This rearrangement joins TRBV4-1 to TRBJ2-7; D not resolved. V was trimmed by 0 bases and J by 7 bases, leaving 13 bases between them. The V gene's germline CDR1 is MGHRA and CDR2 YSYEKL. This CDR3 spans 14 amino acids. The CDR3: CASSQEDFVREQYF. CDR3 DNA: TGCGCCAGCAGCCAAGAGGATTTTGTGAGGGAGCAGTACTTC.

This clonotype was counted only a few times. The rearrangement joins TRBV7-2 to TRBJ1-6; weak D call: TRBD1 (5 bases). Trimming shortened V by 1 base and J by 3 bases, and 7 bases separated the two germline ends. The CDR3 totals 15 residues. Germline CDR1 and CDR2: SGHTA and FQGNSA. The CDR3 region has the DNA TGTGCCAGCAGCTTAGGAGACAGCTATAATTCACCCCTCCACTTT. Its translation: CASSLGDSYNSPLHF.

This clonotype was detected only a few times. This clone may be a read error of a much larger clone one base away. The chain combines TRBV12-3 or TRBV12-4 with TRBJ1-2; D uncertain. V lost 5 bases and J 4 bases, leaving 8 bases between the germline ends. CDR3 length: 12 amino acids. The CDR3 nucleotides read TGTGCCAGCAGTCCGAGGACCTATGGCTACACCTTC. Translated: CASSPRTYGYTF.

This clonotype was picked up a small number of times. V usage is TRBV28 and J usage is TRBJ1-1; 11 bases are a match to TRBD1. Per the germline V gene, CDR1 is MDHEN and CDR2 is SYDVKM. CDR3 size: 17 residues. Trimming removed 2 bases from V and 3 bases from J; junction bases left unmatched: 8. The CDR3 bases are TGTGCCAGCAGTTTACTTGGACAGGGGGCGCAGGACACTGAAGCTTTCTTT. Translating it yields CASSLLGQGAQDTEAFF.